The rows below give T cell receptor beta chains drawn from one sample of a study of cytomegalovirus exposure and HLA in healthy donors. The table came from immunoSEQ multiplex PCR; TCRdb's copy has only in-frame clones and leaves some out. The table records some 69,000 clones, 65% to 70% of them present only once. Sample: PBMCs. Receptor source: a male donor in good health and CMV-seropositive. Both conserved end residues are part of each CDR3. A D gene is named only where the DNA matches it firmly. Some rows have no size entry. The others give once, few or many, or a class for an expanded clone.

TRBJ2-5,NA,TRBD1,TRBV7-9,CASSLRGQNQETQYF,TGTGCCAGCAGCTTAAGGGGGCAGAACCAAGAGACCCAGTACTTC
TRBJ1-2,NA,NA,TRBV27,CASSFSPGYGYTF,TGTGCCAGCAGTTTTTCCCCGGGGTATGGCTACACCTTC
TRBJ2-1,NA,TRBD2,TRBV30,CAWSVGTSGTGKQFF,TGTGCCTGGAGTGTGGGGACTAGCGGGACCGGTAAGCAGTTCTTC
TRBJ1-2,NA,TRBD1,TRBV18,CASSSPGQGHGYTF,TGTGCCAGCTCATCTCCGGGACAGGGTCATGGCTACACCTTC
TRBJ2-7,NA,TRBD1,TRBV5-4,CASSPDRGLDYEQYF,TGTGCCAGCAGCCCGGACAGGGGCCTTGACTACGAGCAGTACTTC
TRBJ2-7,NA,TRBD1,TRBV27,CASLSLGTGHYEQYF,TGTGCCAGCCTTTCTCTCGGGACAGGGCACTACGAGCAGTACTTC
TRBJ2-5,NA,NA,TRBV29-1,CSLGRGGGTQYF,TGCAGTCTTGGTCGGGGAGGGGGGACCCAGTACTTC
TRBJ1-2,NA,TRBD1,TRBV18,CASSPPRAGGDGYTF,TGTGCCAGCTCACCACCCAGGGCAGGGGGAGATGGCTACACCTTC
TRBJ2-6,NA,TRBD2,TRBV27,CASSLLRRGTSSGANVLTF,TGTGCCAGCAGTTTATTAAGGCGGGGGACTAGCTCTGGGGCCAACGTCCTGACTTTC
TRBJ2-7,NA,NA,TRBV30,CAWSGRNSYEQYF,TGTGCCTGGAGTGGCAGGAACTCCTACGAGCAGTACTTC
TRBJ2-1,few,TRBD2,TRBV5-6,CASSLRGAYNEQFF,TGTGCCAGCAGCTTGCGGGGGGCCTACAATGAGCAGTTCTTC
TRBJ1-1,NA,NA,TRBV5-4,CASSFSGYGEAFF,TGTGCCAGCAGCTTCTCGGGATATGGTGAAGCTTTCTTT
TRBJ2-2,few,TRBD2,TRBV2,CASKRSGANTGELFF,TGTGCCAGCAAGAGAAGCGGGGCTAACACCGGGGAGCTGTTTTTT
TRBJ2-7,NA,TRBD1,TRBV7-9,CSSSPRDRGTYEQYF,TGTTCCAGCAGCCCAAGGGACAGGGGAACCTACGAGCAGTACTTC
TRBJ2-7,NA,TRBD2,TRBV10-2,CASSVGLAAYEQYF,TGCGCCAGCAGTGTGGGACTAGCGGCCTACGAGCAGTACTTC
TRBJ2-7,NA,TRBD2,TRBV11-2,CASSLIAGDAYEQYF,TGTGCCAGCAGCCTTATAGCGGGGGACGCGTACGAGCAGTACTTC
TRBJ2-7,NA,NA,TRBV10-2,CASSESRRQFSNEQYF,TGCGCCAGCAGTGAGTCGAGGCGACAGTTTTCTAACGAGCAGTACTTC
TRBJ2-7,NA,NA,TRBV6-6,CASSYSTAGKNYEQYF,TGTGCCAGCAGTTACTCGACGGCAGGGAAGAACTACGAGCAGTACTTC
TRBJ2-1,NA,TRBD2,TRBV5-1,CASSSTSGGYYNEQFF,TGCGCCAGCAGCTCCACCAGCGGGGGATACTACAATGAGCAGTTCTTC
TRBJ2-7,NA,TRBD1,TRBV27,CASSRQGRYEQYF,TGTGCCAGCAGCAGACAGGGAAGGTACGAGCAGTACTTC
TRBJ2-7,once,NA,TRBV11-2,CASSLSGIASTNFYEQYF,TGTGCCAGCAGCTTATCCGGGATTGCCTCGACTAACTTCTACGAGCAGTACTTC
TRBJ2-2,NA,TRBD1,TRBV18,CASSPPTGGNTGELFF,TGTGCCAGCTCACCGCCGACAGGGGGGAACACCGGGGAGCTGTTTTTT
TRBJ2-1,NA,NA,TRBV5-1,CASSVGARSSYNEQFF,TGCGCCAGCAGCGTCGGTGCGCGGAGCTCCTACAATGAGCAGTTCTTC
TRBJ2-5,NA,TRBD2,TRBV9,CASSAMTSLQETQYF,TGTGCCAGCAGCGCCATGACTAGCCTACAAGAGACCCAGTACTTC
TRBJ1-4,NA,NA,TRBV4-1,CASSQVENRDEKLFF,TGCGCCAGCAGCCAAGTCGAAAACAGGGATGAAAAACTGTTTTTT
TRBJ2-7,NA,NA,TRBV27,CASSLGQQSYEQYF,TGTGCCAGCAGTCTCGGACAGCAATCCTACGAGCAGTACTTC
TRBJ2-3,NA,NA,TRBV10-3,CAISVVAELLSTDTQYF,TGTGCCATCAGCGTGGTAGCGGAACTCCTTAGCACAGATACGCAGTATTTT
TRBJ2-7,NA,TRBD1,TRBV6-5,CASSYSTGGKGEQYF,TGTGCCAGCAGTTACTCCACAGGGGGTAAAGGCGAGCAGTACTTC
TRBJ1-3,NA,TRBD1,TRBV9,CASSVGQGGNTIYF,TGTGCCAGCAGCGTTGGACAGGGTGGAAACACCATATATTTT
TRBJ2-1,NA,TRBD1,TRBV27,CASSLWRGTGGVNEQFF,TGTGCCAGCAGTTTATGGCGCGGGACAGGGGGGGTCAATGAGCAGTTCTTC
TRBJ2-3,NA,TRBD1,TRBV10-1,CASSEGTGEIDTQYF,TGCGCCAGCAGTGAGGGGACAGGGGAGATAGATACGCAGTATTTT
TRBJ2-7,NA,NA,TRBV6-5,CASSSFGGAYEQYF,TGTGCCAGCAGTTCTTTTGGCGGAGCCTACGAGCAGTACTTC
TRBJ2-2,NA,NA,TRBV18,CASSSDSSGELFF,TGTGCCAGCTCGTCTGACAGTAGCGGGGAGCTGTTTTTT
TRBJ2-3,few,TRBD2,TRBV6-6,CASRLAGGPDTQYF,TGTGCCAGCAGGCTAGCGGGGGGGCCTGATACGCAGTATTTT
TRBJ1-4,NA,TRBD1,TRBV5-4,CASNRGGNEKLFF,TGTGCCAGCAACAGGGGGGGGAATGAAAAACTGTTTTTT
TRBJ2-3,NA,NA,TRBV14,CASSQVPLARLTDTQYF,TGTGCCAGCAGCCAAGTACCGCTAGCGAGACTCACAGATACGCAGTATTTT
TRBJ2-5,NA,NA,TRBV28,CASSLTVSSSRETQYF,TGTGCCAGCAGTTTGACAGTCAGTTCGTCCAGGGAGACCCAGTACTTC
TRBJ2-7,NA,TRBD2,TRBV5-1,CASSRSAGGRSYEQYF,TGCGCCAGCAGCCGTTCGGCGGGGGGACGCTCCTACGAGCAGTACTTC
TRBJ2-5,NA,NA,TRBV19,CASSPRGWETQYF,TGTGCCAGTAGTCCAAGGGGTTGGGAGACCCAGTACTTC
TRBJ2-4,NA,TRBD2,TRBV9,CASSVDTSGSRGQYF,TGTGCCAGCAGCGTAGACACTAGCGGGAGTAGGGGTCAGTACTTC
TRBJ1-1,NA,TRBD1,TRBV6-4,CASSRTGESNTEAFF,TGTGCCAGCAGCCGGACAGGCGAATCGAACACTGAAGCTTTCTTT
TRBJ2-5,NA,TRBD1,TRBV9,CASSPGDRGEETQYF,TGTGCCAGCAGCCCCGGGGACAGGGGGGAAGAGACCCAGTACTTC
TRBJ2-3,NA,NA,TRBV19,CASSDQGTSDTQYF,TGTGCCAGTAGTGACCAGGGGACCTCAGATACGCAGTATTTT
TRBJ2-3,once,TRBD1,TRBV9,CASSVVQGAGTDTQYF,TGTGCCAGCAGCGTAGTACAGGGGGCAGGCACAGATACGCAGTATTTT
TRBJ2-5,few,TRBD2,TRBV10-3,CAISESGLAETQYF,TGTGCCATCAGTGAGTCCGGACTAGCTGAGACCCAGTACTTC
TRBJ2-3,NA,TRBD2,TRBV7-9,CSSSLTSGGAEDTQYF,TGTTCCAGCAGCCTCACTAGCGGGGGGGCCGAAGATACGCAGTATTTT
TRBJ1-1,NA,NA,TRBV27,CASSPPGNTEAFF,TGTGCCAGCAGTCCGCCGGGGAACACTGAAGCTTTCTTT
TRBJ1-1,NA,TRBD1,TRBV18,CASSRGVGQGLIEAFF,TGTGCCAGCTCACGCGGGGTGGGACAGGGTCTCATTGAAGCTTTCTTT
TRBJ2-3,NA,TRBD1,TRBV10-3,CAISESIRTGADTQYF,TGTGCCATCAGTGAGTCGATCCGGACAGGGGCAGATACGCAGTATTTT
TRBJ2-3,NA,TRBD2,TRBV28,CASSPGTSGRSASQYF,TGTGCCAGCAGTCCCGGGACTAGCGGGAGAAGTGCGTCGCAGTATTTT
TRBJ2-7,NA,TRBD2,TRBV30,CAVYSGSYEQYF,TGTGCCGTGTATAGCGGGAGCTACGAGCAGTACTTC
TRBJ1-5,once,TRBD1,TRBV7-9,CASSWGTGGAMNQPQHF,TGTGCCAGCAGCTGGGGGACAGGGGGCGCAATGAATCAGCCCCAGCATTTT
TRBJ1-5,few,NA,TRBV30,CAWNPGFHQPQHF,TGTGCCTGGAACCCGGGGTTTCATCAGCCCCAGCATTTT